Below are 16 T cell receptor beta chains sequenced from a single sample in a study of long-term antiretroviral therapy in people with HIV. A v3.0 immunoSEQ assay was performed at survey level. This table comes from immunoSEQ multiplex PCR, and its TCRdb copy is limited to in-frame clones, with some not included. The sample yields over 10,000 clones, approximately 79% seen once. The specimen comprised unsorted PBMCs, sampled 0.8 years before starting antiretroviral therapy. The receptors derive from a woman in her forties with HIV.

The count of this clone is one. The CDR3: CASIVRGRGNTGELFF. DNA of the CDR3: TGTGCCAGTATTGTTCGGGGGAGAGGAAACACCGGGGAGCTGTTTTTT. The J gene is TRBJ2-2, the V gene TRBV2, with a tentative D call TRBD2 (6 bases). Germline lookup yields CDR1 SNHLY and CDR2 FYNNEI. V dropped 9 bases and J dropped 2 bases, with 19 bases sitting between them. The CDR3 consists of 16 residues.

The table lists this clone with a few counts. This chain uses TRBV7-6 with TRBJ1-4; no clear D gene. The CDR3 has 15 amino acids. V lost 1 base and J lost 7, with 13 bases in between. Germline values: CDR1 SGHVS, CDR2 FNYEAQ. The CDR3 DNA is TGTGCCAGCAGCTTAGGCAGCAGTTCGACTGAAAAACTGTTTTTT. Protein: CASSLGSSSTEKLFF.

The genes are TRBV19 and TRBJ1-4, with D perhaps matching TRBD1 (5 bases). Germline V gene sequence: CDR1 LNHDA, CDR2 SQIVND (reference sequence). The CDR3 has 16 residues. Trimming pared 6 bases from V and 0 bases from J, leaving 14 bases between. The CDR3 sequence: CASRGLGLATNEKLFF. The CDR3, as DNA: TGTGCCAGTAGAGGGCTGGGGCTCGCAACTAATGAAAAACTGTTTTTT.

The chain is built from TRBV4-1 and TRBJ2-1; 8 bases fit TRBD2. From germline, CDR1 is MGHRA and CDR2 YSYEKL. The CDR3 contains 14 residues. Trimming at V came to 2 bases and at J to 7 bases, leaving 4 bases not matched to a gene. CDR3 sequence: CASSQTGTRNEQFF. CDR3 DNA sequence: TGCGCCAGCAGCCAAACCGGGACTAGGAATGAGCAGTTCTTC.

CDR3 loop: CASSSVLGDEKLFF. The CDR3 DNA reads TGTGCCAGCAGTTCGGTCCTCGGGGATGAAAAACTGTTTTTT. The V gene is TRBV27, the J gene TRBJ1-4; no definite D call. Germline values: CDR1 MNHEY, CDR2 SMNVEV (reference sequence). This CDR3 comprises 14 residues. V was clipped by 4 bases and J by 6 bases, with 12 bases between them. Variable domain in full (rest from reference TRBV27 and TRBJ1-4): EAQVTQNPRYLITVTGKKLTVTCSQNMNHEYMSWYRQDPGLGLRQIYYSMNVEVTDKGDVPEGYKVSRKEKRNFPLILESPSPNQTSLYFCASSSVLGDEKLFFGSGTQLSVL.

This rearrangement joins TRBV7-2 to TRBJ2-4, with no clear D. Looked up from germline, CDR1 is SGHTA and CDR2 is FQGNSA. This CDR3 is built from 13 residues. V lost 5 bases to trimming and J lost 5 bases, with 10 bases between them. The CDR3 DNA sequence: TGTGCCAGCAGCCCAGAAAACCAAAACATTCAGTACTTC. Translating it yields CASSPENQNIQYF.

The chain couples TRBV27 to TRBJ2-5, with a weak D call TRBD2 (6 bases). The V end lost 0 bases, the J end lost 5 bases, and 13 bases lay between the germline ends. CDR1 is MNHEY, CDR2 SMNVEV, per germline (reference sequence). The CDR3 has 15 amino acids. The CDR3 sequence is CASSLSGSHGETQYF. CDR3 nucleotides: TGTGCCAGCAGTTTATCCGGGAGCCACGGGGAGACCCAGTACTTC.

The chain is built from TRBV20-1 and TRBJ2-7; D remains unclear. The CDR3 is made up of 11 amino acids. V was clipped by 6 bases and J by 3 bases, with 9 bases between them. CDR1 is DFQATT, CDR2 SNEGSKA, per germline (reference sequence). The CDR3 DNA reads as TGCAGTGCCTCTCGGAGCTACGAGCAGTACTTC. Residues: CSASRSYEQYF.

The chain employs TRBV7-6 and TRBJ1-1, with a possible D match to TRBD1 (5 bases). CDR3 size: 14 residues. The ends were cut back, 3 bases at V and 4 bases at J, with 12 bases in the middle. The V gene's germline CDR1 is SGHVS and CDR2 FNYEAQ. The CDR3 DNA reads TGTGCCAGCAGCTTTCAAGGGGAGGGCACTGAAGCTTTCTTT. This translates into CASSFQGEGTEAFF.

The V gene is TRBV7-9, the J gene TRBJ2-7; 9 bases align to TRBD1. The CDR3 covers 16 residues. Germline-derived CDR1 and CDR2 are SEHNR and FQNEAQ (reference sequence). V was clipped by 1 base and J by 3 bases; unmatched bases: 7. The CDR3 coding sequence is TGTGCCAGCAGCTTAGAAGGGGGACAGGGTCTCTACGAGCAGTACTTC. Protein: CASSLEGGQGLYEQYF.

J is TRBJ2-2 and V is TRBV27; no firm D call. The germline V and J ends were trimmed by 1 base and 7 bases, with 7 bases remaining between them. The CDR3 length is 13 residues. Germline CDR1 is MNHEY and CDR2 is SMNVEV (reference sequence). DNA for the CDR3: TGTGCCAGCAGTTTATTCCCTGGCGGGGAGCTGTTTTTT. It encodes CASSLFPGGELFF.

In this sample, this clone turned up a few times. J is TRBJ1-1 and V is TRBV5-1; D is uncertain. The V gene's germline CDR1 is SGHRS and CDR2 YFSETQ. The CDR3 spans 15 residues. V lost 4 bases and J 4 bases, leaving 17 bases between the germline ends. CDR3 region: CASSPQAPRRTEAFF. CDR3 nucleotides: TGCGCCAGCAGCCCCCAGGCCCCTAGACGCACTGAAGCTTTCTTT.

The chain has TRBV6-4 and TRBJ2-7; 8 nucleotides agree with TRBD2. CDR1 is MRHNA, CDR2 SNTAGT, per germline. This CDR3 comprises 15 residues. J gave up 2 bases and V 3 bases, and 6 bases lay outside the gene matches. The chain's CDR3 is CASSENSGITYEQYF. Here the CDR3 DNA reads TGTGCCAGCAGTGAGAATAGCGGGATTACCTACGAGCAGTACTTC.

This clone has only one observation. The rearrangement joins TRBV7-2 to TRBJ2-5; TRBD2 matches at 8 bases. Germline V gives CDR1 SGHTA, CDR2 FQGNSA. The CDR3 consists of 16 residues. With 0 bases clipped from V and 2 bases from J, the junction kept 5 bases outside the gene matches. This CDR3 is CASSLAVASGQETQYF. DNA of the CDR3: TGTGCCAGCAGCTTAGCTGTGGCTAGCGGGCAAGAGACCCAGTACTTC.

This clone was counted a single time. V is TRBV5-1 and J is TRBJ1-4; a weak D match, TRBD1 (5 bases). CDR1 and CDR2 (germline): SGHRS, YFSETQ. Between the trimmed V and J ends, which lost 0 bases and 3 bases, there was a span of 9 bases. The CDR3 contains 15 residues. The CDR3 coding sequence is TGCGCCAGCAGCTTGGCCGGGACCTCTAATGAAAAACTGTTTTTT. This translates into CASSLAGTSNEKLFF.

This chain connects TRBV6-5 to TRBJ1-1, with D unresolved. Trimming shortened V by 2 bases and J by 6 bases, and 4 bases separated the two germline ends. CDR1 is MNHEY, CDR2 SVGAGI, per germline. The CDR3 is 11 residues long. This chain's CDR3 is CASSYDSEAFF. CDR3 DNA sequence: TGTGCCAGCAGTTACGATTCTGAAGCTTTCTTT.